This T cell receptor (beta chain) came from a study of shared clonotypes between healthy human individuals. Naive CD8 cells lacked CD45RO, underwent positive selection for CCR7 and left out terminally differentiated effector memory CD45RA+ cells. CDR3 size: 12 residues. Germline assignment: CDR1 PRHDT and CDR2 FYEKMQ (reference sequence). Between the trimmed V and J ends, which lost 5 bases and 6 bases, there was a span of 7 bases. General observations from the study: Naive subsets generally had larger estimated richness than memory subsets.

Sequencing used immunoSEQ multiplex PCR; TCRdb keeps in-frame clones, though not all of them. The top ten hold around 0.1% of the sample, which has hundreds of thousands of clones, 96% seen once. Details on this clone: What it binds is not known.

The genes are TRBV13 and TRBJ2-2; D is unclear. The sample taken for sequencing was naive CD8+ T cells sorted from blood. This sequence originates from a woman between 25 and 40 years old in good health. CDR3 region: CASSPIAGELFF. The CDR3 DNA follows: TGTGCCAGCAGCCCGATAGCCGGGGAGCTGTTTTTT.